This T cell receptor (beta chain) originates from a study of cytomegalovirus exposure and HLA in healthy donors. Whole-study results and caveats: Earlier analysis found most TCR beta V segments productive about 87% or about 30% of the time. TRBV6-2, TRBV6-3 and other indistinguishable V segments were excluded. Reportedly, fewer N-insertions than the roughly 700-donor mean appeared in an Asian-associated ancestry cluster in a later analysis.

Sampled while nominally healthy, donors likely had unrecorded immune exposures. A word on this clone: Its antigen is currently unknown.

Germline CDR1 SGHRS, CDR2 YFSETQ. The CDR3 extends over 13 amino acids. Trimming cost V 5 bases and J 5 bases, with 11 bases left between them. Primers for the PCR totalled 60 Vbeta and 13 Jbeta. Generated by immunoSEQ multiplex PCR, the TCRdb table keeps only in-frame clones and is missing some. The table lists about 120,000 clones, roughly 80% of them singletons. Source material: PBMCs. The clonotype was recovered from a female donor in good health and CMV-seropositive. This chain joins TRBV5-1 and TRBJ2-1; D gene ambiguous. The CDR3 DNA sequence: TGCGCCAGCAGACGGTCTACCAACAATGAGCAGTTCTTC. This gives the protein CASRRSTNNEQFF.